This TCR beta chain was found in a study of vaccination effects on CD4 cells after COVID-19. In the case of this clone: Its cognate antigen is unknown.

This table comes from immunoSEQ multiplex PCR, and its TCRdb copy is limited to in-frame clones, with some not included. Of 45,000 to 50,000 clones in the sample, about 76% were seen once. Per the germline V gene, CDR1 is LNHDA and CDR2 is SQIVND (reference sequence). With V trimmed by 4 bases and J by 2 bases, 4 bases remained unmatched. The CDR3 loop spans 14 amino acids. Scientists isolated CD4+ T cells after a roughly 9-day culture period ended. The J gene is TRBJ2-5, the V gene TRBV19; 7 nucleotides line up with TRBD1. The sample consisted of CD4+ T cells from PBMCs cultured without peptide, taken before COVID-19 vaccination. The clonotype was recovered from a human donor who had a prior SARS-CoV-2 infection. DNA for the CDR3: TGTGCCAGTAGTAATCTGGACAGGCAAGAGACCCAGTACTTC. Residues: CASSNLDRQETQYF.